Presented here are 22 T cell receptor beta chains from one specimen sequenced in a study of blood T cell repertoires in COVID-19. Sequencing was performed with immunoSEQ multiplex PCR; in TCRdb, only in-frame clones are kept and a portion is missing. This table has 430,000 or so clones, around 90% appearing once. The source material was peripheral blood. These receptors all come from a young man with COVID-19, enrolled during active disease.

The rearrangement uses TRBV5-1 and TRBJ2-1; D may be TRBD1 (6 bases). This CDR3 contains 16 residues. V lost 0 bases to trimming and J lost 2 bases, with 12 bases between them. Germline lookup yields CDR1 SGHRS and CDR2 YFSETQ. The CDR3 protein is CASSLAGAGAYNEQFF. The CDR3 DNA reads TGCGCCAGCAGCTTGGCCGGGGCAGGGGCCTACAATGAGCAGTTCTTC.

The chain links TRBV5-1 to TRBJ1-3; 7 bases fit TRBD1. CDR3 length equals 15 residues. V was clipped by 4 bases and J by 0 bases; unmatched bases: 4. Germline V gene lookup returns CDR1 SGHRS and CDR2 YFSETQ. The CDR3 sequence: CASSPRDSSGNTIYF. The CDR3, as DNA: TGCGCCAGCAGCCCCCGGGACAGCTCTGGAAACACCATATATTTT.

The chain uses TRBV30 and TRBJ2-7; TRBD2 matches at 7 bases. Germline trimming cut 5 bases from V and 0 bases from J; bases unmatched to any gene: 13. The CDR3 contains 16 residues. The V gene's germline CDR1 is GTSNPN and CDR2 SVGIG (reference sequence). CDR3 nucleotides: TGTGCCTGGGGACCCAAAACTAGCGACTACTCCTACGAGCAGTACTTC. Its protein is CAWGPKTSDYSYEQYF.

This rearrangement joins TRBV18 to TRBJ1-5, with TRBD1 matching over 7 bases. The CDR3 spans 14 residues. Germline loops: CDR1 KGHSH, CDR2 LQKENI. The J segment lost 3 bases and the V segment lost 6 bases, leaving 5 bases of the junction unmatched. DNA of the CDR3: TGTGCCAGCTCCTTGGGACAGTTCAATCAGCCCCAGCATTTT. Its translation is CASSLGQFNQPQHF.

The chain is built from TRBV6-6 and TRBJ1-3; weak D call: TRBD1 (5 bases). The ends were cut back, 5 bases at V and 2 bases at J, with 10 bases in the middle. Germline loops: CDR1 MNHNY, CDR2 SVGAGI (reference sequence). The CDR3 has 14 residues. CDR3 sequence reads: CASSVGGTGNTIYF. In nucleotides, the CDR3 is TGTGCCAGCAGTGTGGGGGGAACTGGAAACACCATATATTTT.

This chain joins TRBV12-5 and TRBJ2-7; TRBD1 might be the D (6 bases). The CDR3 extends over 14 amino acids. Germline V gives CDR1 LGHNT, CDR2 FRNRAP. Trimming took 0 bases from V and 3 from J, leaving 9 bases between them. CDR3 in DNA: TGTGCTAGTGGTTTGGTCTTACAGGGCTACGAGCAGTACTTC. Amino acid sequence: CASGLVLQGYEQYF. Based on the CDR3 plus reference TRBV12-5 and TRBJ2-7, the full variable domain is DARVTQTPRHKVTEMGQEVTMRCQPILGHNTVFWYRQTMMQGLELLAYFRNRAPLDDSGMPKDRFSAEMPDATLATLKIQPSEPRDSAVYFCASGLVLQGYEQYFGPGTRLTVT.

The CDR3 here is CASSTGASYEQYF. CDR3 nucleotides: TGTGCCAGCTCGACAGGGGCGTCTTACGAGCAGTACTTC. The J gene is TRBJ2-7, the V gene TRBV28, with 8 nucleotides matching TRBD1. This CDR3 has 13 amino acids. The germline CDR1 and CDR2 sequences are MDHEN and SYDVKM. V lost 8 bases and J lost 4; bases outside the gene matches: 7.

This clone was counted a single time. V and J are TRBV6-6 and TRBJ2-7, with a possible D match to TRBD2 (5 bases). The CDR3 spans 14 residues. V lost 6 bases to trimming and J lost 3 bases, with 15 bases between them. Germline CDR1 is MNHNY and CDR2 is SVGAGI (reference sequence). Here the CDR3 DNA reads TGTGCCAGCAGGCCCTTTTGGACTTTCTACGAGCAGTACTTC. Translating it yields CASRPFWTFYEQYF.

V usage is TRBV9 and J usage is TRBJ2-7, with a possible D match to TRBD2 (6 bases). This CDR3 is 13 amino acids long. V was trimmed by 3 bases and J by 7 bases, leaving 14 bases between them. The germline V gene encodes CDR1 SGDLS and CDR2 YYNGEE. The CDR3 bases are TGTGCCAGCAGCGCTCATTCCGGAGGGGAGCAGTACTTC. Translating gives CASSAHSGGEQYF.

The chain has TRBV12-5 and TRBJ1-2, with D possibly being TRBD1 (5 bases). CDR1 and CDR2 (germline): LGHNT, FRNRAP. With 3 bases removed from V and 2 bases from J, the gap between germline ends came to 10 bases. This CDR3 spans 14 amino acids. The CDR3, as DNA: TGTGCTAGTGGTTTATGGGGCGCGAACTATGGCTACACCTTC. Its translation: CASGLWGANYGYTF.

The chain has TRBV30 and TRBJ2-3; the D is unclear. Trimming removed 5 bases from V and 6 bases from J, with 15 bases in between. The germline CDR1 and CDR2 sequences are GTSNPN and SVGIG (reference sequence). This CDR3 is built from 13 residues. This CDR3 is CAWVSSVGDTQYF. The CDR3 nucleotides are TGTGCCTGGGTTTCAAGCGTCGGGGATACGCAGTATTTT.

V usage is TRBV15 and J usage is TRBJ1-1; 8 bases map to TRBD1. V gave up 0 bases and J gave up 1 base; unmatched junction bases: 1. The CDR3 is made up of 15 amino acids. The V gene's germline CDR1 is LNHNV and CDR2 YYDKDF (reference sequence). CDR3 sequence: CATSRDDRGNTEAFF. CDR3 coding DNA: TGTGCCACCAGCAGAGATGACAGGGGGAACACTGAAGCTTTCTTT.

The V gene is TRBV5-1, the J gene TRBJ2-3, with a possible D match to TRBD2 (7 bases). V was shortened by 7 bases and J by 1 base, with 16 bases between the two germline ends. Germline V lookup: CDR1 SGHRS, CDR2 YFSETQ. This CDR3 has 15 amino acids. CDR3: CASPRRGLGTDTQYF. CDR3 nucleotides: TGCGCCAGCCCTAGGCGGGGGCTGGGCACAGATACGCAGTATTTT.

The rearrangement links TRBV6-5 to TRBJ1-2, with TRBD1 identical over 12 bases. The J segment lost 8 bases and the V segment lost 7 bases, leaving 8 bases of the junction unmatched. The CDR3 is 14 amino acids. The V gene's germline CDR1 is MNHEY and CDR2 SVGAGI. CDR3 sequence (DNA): TGTGCCAGCACCCTGGGACAGGGGGCGTCCGGCTACACCTTC. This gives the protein CASTLGQGASGYTF.

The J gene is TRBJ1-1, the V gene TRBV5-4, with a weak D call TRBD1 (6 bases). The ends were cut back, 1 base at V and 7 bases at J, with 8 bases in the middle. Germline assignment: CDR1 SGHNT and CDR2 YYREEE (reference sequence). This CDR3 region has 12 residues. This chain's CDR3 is CASSLWGLEAFF. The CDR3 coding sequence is TGTGCCAGCAGCTTGTGGGGGCTTGAAGCTTTCTTT.

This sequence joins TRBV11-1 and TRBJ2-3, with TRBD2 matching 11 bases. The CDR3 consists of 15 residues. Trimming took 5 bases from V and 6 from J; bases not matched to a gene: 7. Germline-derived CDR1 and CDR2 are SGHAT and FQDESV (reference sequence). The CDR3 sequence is CASSRLSSGRDTQYF. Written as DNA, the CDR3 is TGTGCCAGCAGCCGCTTGTCTAGCGGGAGGGATACGCAGTATTTT.

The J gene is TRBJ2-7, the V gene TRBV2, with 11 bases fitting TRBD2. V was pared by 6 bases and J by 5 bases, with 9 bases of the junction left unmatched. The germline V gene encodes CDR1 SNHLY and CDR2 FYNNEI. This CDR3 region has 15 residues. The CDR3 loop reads CASRQTSGSMDEQYF. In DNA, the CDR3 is TGTGCCAGCAGACAAACTAGCGGGAGTATGGACGAGCAGTACTTC.

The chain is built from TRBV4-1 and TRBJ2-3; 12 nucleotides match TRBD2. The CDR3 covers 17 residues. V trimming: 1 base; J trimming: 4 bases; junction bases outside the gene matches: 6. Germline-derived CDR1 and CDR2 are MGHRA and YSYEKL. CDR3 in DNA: TGCGCCAGCAGCCAAGCCCTAGCGGGAGGGGGGGCAGATACGCAGTATTTT. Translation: CASSQALAGGGADTQYF.

CDR3 nucleotides: TGTGCCATCAGTGAGTCGGCCTTATTCACAGATACGCAGTATTTT. Protein product: CAISESALFTDTQYF. V usage is TRBV10-3 and J usage is TRBJ2-3; D not certain. Germline loops: CDR1 ENHRY, CDR2 SYGVKD. The CDR3 runs to 15 residues. The V gene lost 0 bases and the J gene lost 2 bases, with 9 bases spanning the gap.

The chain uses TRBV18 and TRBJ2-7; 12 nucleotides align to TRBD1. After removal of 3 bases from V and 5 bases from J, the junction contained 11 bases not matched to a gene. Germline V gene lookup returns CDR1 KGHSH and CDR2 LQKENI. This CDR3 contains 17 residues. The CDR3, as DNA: TGTGCCAGCTCACCGCGAGTCGGGGGGACAGGGGGCGACGAGCAGTACTTC. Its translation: CASSPRVGGTGGDEQYF.

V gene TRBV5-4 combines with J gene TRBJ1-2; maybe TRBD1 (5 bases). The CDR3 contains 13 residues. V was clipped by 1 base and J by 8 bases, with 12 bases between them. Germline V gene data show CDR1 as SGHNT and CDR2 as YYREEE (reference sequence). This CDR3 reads CASSLWGSGGYTF. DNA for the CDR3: TGTGCCAGCAGCTTGTGGGGCTCTGGGGGCTACACCTTC.

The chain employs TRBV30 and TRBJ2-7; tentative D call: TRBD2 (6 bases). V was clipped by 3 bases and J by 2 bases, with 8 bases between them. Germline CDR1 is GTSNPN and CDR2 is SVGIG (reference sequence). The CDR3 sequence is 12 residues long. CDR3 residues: CAWRRDPYEQYF. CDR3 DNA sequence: TGTGCCTGGAGGCGGGACCCCTACGAGCAGTACTTC.